Listed here are 29 T cell receptor beta chains from one sample, sequenced in a study of cytomegalovirus exposure and HLA in healthy donors. The PCR had 60 Vbeta and 13 Jbeta primers. Repertoires were generated with immunoSEQ multiplex PCR, while TCRdb's copy carries only in-frame clones and drops some. The table lists some 140,000 clones, about 9.2% of them singletons. Sequenced sample: PBMCs. The receptors stem from a woman in her 40s in good health and CMV-seropositive.

The chain combines TRBV9 with TRBJ1-1, with 11 nucleotides matching TRBD1. Germline values: CDR1 SGDLS, CDR2 YYNGEE. The ends lost 2 bases at V and 5 bases at J; junction bases unmatched: 8. The CDR3 has 16 residues. The CDR3 loop reads CASSVLTGTGGTEAFF. The CDR3 bases are TGTGCCAGCAGCGTTCTAACCGGGACAGGGGGAACTGAAGCTTTCTTT.

This clone occurred a few times. The chain employs TRBV19 and TRBJ2-2, with TRBD1 matching over 9 bases. The CDR3 sequence is 16 residues long. V was clipped by 5 bases and J by 1 base; unmatched bases: 5. Germline V lookup: CDR1 LNHDA, CDR2 SQIVND (reference sequence). In DNA form, the CDR3 reads TGTGCCAGTAGTGTTGGGACAGGGAAGAACACCGGGGAGCTGTTTTTT. Amino acid sequence: CASSVGTGKNTGELFF.

This rearrangement joins TRBV19 to TRBJ2-1; 8 bases align to TRBD1. Unmatched junction bases numbered 11, after V lost 6 bases and J lost 7 bases. The germline V gene encodes CDR1 LNHDA and CDR2 SQIVND (reference sequence). CDR3 length equals 15 residues. As DNA, the CDR3 is TGTGCCAGTAGACAACCCGGGACAGGCGGTAATGAGCAGTTCTTC. Residues: CASRQPGTGGNEQFF.

This clone was observed a handful of times. CDR3 in DNA: TGTGCCAGCAGCTCCGGAACAGGGGCAGGAACTGAAGCTTTCTTT. Translated, it gives CASSSGTGAGTEAFF. The J gene is TRBJ1-1, the V gene TRBV5-4; 7 bases match TRBD1. CDR3 length: 15 residues. Looked up from germline, CDR1 is SGHNT and CDR2 is YYREEE (reference sequence). After removal of 3 bases from V and 5 bases from J, the junction contained 10 bases not matched to a gene.

This clone was seen at least ten times. This CDR3 is also generated by other DNA sequences in the sample. This chain connects TRBV9 to TRBJ1-3; no clear D gene. Germline V gene data show CDR1 as SGDLS and CDR2 as YYNGEE. The length of the CDR3 is 13 residues. Trimming cost V 5 bases and J 3 bases, with 9 bases left between them. This CDR3 is CASSRGDGNTIYF. Here the CDR3 DNA reads TGTGCCAGCAGTCGGGGAGATGGAAACACCATATATTTT.

The J gene is TRBJ2-1, the V gene TRBV7-3; 8 bases are shared with TRBD1. CDR1 is SGHTA and CDR2 is FQGTGA in the germline V gene. The CDR3 is 13 amino acids. Trimming removed 5 bases from V and 5 bases from J; junction bases left unmatched: 2. The DNA for the CDR3 is TGTGCCAGCAGCAGGGACAGGAACAATGAGCAGTTCTTC. It encodes CASSRDRNNEQFF.

This rearrangement joins TRBV15 to TRBJ2-3, with 7 bases fitting TRBD1. The V segment lost 5 bases and the J segment 2 bases; nucleotides outside the gene matches: 7. The CDR3 loop spans 15 amino acids. Looked up from germline, CDR1 is LNHNV and CDR2 is YYDKDF (reference sequence). CDR3 region: CATSGNRGLTDTQYF. CDR3 coding DNA: TGTGCCACCAGCGGCAACAGGGGCCTCACAGATACGCAGTATTTT.

The chain joins TRBV19 to TRBJ1-5, with TRBD1 identical over 9 bases. With 5 bases clipped from V and 2 bases from J, the junction kept 7 bases outside the gene matches. The V gene's germline CDR1 is LNHDA and CDR2 SQIVND (reference sequence). This CDR3 region has 16 residues. The chain's CDR3 is CASSYMGQGGNQPQHF. As DNA, the CDR3 is TGTGCCAGTAGTTATATGGGACAGGGAGGCAATCAGCCCCAGCATTTT.

The chain recombines TRBV7-2 with TRBJ1-2; a weak D match, TRBD1 (5 bases). The CDR3 totals 15 residues. Germline CDR1 and CDR2: SGHTA and FQGNSA. Deletions cut 1 base from V and 6 bases from J, with 15 bases between. The CDR3 nucleotides read TGTGCCAGCAGCTTAGGTGGCAGGGCTTCCGATGGCTACACCTTC. Its translation is CASSLGGRASDGYTF.

V usage is TRBV5-1 and J usage is TRBJ2-7; D is undetermined. Per germline, CDR1 SGHRS and CDR2 YFSETQ. Trimming removed 7 bases from V and 3 bases from J, with 14 bases in between. The CDR3 is 13 residues long. The CDR3 bases are TGCGCCAGCGGGCTGACGTTCAACTACGAGCAGTACTTC. Its translation: CASGLTFNYEQYF.

This clone was observed a handful of times. The chain carries TRBV11-3 and TRBJ2-7, with no clear D. With 1 base removed from V and 2 bases from J, the gap between germline ends came to 9 bases. Germline CDR1 and CDR2: SGHNT and YENEEA. CDR3 length: 14 amino acids. The CDR3 sequence is CASSLAGTAYEQYF. The CDR3 DNA sequence: TGTGCCAGCAGCTTAGCAGGCACTGCCTACGAGCAGTACTTC.

The V gene is TRBV10-3, the J gene TRBJ2-1; the D gene is possibly TRBD1 (6 bases). There are 12 residues in the CDR3. Per germline, CDR1 ENHRY and CDR2 SYGVKD. Trimming took off 1 base at V and 10 bases at J, with 8 bases between the two ends. Written as DNA, the CDR3 is TGTGCCATCAGTGAGTTCGGGACAGAGCAGTTCTTC. Protein sequence: CAISEFGTEQFF.

This clone was picked up a small number of times. The gene calls are TRBV5-6 and TRBJ1-2; possible D gene TRBD1, 5 bases. Germline CDR1 SGHDT, CDR2 YYEEEE. This CDR3 has 15 residues. The ends were cut back, 0 bases at V and 6 bases at J, with 15 bases in the middle. The CDR3 loop is CASSLEGVGRDGYTF. CDR3 coding DNA: TGTGCCAGCAGCTTGGAAGGGGTTGGGAGGGATGGCTACACCTTC.

This chain connects TRBV25-1 to TRBJ2-5; 11 nucleotides match TRBD1. This CDR3 has 17 amino acids. V gave up 2 bases and J gave up 5 bases; unmatched junction bases: 10. The germline V gene encodes CDR1 MGHDK and CDR2 SYGVNS. Here the CDR3 DNA reads TGTGCCAGCAGTGAAAGAGCGGACAGGGGGCAAGAGGAGACCCAGTACTTC. It encodes CASSERADRGQEETQYF.

The chain combines TRBV12-5 with TRBJ2-7; 7 bases map to TRBD2. Germline V gene lookup returns CDR1 LGHNT and CDR2 FRNRAP. The CDR3 consists of 13 residues. The trim removed 8 bases at V and 1 base at J, leaving 5 bases unmatched. The CDR3 coding sequence is TGTGCTAGTCGGGGGGAGGGATCCTACGAGCAGTACTTC. As protein: CASRGEGSYEQYF.

This clone was picked up a small number of times. CDR3 bases: TGTGCCAGCAGCTCTCAGGGGACCCTCTATGGCTACACCTTC. It specifies CASSSQGTLYGYTF. The rearrangement uses TRBV11-2 and TRBJ1-2; D may be TRBD1 (6 bases). Trimming stripped 4 bases from V and 4 bases from J, with 13 bases between. Looked up from germline, CDR1 is SGHAT and CDR2 is FQNNGV. The CDR3 is 14 residues long.

This clone was detected only a few times. J is TRBJ1-1 and V is TRBV6-1; D unclear. CDR1 and CDR2 (germline): MNHNS, SASEGT. The CDR3 loop spans 15 amino acids. Trimming removed 2 bases at V and 0 bases at J, with 10 bases between. The CDR3 protein is CASSELGNLNTEAFF. The CDR3, as DNA: TGTGCCAGCAGTGAACTCGGGAACCTGAACACTGAAGCTTTCTTT.

The chain uses TRBV7-2 and TRBJ2-3; TRBD2 aligns across 12 bases. The CDR3 consists of 16 residues. The germline CDR1 and CDR2 sequences are SGHTA and FQGNSA. V was pared by 5 bases and J by 0 bases, with 3 bases of the junction left unmatched. CDR3 loop: CASSPSGGVSTDTQYF. The DNA for the CDR3 is TGTGCCAGCAGCCCTAGCGGGGGGGTTAGCACAGATACGCAGTATTTT.

The chain recombines TRBV5-6 with TRBJ2-3, with 8 bases identical to TRBD2. The CDR3 is made up of 13 amino acids. Germline lookup yields CDR1 SGHDT and CDR2 YYEEEE. V gave up 1 base and J gave up 11 bases; unmatched junction bases: 6. The CDR3 is CASSLRSGGGQYF. Here the CDR3 DNA reads TGTGCCAGCAGCTTGCGGAGCGGGGGCGGGCAGTATTTT.

In its sample, this clone was seen a few times. V and J are TRBV29-1 and TRBJ1-2, with 7 nucleotides matching TRBD1. Germline-derived CDR1 and CDR2 are SQVTM and ANQGSEA. This CDR3 comprises 12 residues. V shed 7 bases and J 3 bases; nucleotides not matched to a gene: 5. CDR3: CSAAGTDYGYTF. In DNA, the CDR3 is TGCAGCGCCGCCGGGACAGACTATGGCTACACCTTC.

The rearrangement links TRBV2 to TRBJ2-2; 7 nucleotides align to TRBD2. In germline, CDR1 is SNHLY, CDR2 FYNNEI. V shed 3 bases, J shed 3 bases, and the junction held 4 bases outside the gene matches. The CDR3 contains 15 residues. CDR3 amino acids: CASSEVSGYTGELFF. CDR3 coding DNA: TGTGCCAGCAGTGAGGTTAGCGGGTACACCGGGGAGCTGTTTTTT.

This clone has just a few counts. The rearrangement links TRBV5-1 to TRBJ2-1, with 9 bases that match TRBD1. Trimming removed 2 bases from V and 6 bases from J; junction bases left unmatched: 6. In germline, CDR1 is SGHRS, CDR2 YFSETQ. The CDR3 extends over 15 amino acids. In nucleotides, the CDR3 is TGCGCCAGCAGCTTTGTGGGACAGGGTGGCAATGAGCAGTTCTTC. Translated, it gives CASSFVGQGGNEQFF.

The rearrangement links TRBV5-1 to TRBJ2-2; no clear D gene. Trimming took 0 bases from V and 1 from J, leaving 10 bases between them. The germline gives CDR1 SGHRS, CDR2 YFSETQ. The CDR3 contains 16 residues. CDR3 sequence: CASSLEPQQNTGELFF. Here the CDR3 DNA reads TGCGCCAGCAGCTTGGAGCCACAGCAGAACACCGGGGAGCTGTTTTTT.

The gene calls are TRBV4-1 and TRBJ1-4, with 7 bases matching TRBD1. The V gene end was trimmed by 3 bases and the J gene end by 3 bases; junction bases not matched to a gene: 4. Germline CDR1 is MGHRA and CDR2 is YSYEKL. The CDR3 is made up of 15 amino acids. The CDR3 protein is CASSHEGAANEKLFF. In nucleotides, the CDR3 is TGCGCCAGCAGCCACGAGGGGGCGGCTAATGAAAAACTGTTTTTT.

This clone was seen more than once but under ten times. CDR3 nucleotides: TGTGCCAGCAGCTTAGGACGGGGAGGAGAGACCCAGTACTTC. Translated: CASSLGRGGETQYF. V and J are TRBV7-9 and TRBJ2-5; possibly TRBD2 for D (6 bases). The CDR3 length is 14 residues. CDR1 is SEHNR, CDR2 FQNEAQ, per germline (reference sequence). Between the trimmed V and J ends, which lost 1 base and 4 bases, there was a span of 10 bases.

DNA of the CDR3: TGTGCCAGCAACCTGTACGGGGGTAACACTGAAGCTTTCTTT. It yields the protein CASNLYGGNTEAFF. The chain employs TRBV6-1 and TRBJ1-1; D is possibly TRBD1 (5 bases). Germline loops: CDR1 MNHNS, CDR2 SASEGT. V lost 7 bases and J 2 bases, leaving 14 bases between the germline ends. This CDR3 has 14 residues.

The sample holds a few counts of this clone. This rearrangement joins TRBV21-1 to TRBJ2-2; TRBD1 reflects the table's D call only, with no check against the DNA. TRBV21-1 is annotated as a pseudogene. This CDR3 is built from 16 residues. CDR3 protein: CASGPGQGNRTGELFF. The CDR3 DNA reads TGTGCCAGCGGGCCTGGACAGGGAAATAGGACCGGGGAGCTGTTTTTT.

Here the CDR3 reads CASSPSPGGGNTIYF. Written as DNA, the CDR3 is TGTGCCAGCAGCCCTAGTCCGGGGGGAGGAAACACCATATATTTT. The V call is TRBV6-6, the J call TRBJ1-3; tentatively, D is TRBD1 (5 bases). In germline, CDR1 is MNHNY, CDR2 SVGAGI (reference sequence). Between the trimmed V and J ends, which lost 6 bases and 4 bases, there was a span of 16 bases. The CDR3 contains 15 residues.

The gene calls are TRBV7-8 and TRBJ2-1; D is uncertain. The germline V gene has CDR1 SGHVS and CDR2 FQNEAQ. The CDR3 runs 13 residues. V shed 3 bases and J shed 6 bases, with 9 bases lying between them. The CDR3 here is CASSLAAFNEQFF. CDR3 DNA: TGTGCCAGCAGCTTGGCTGCTTTCAATGAGCAGTTCTTC.